This T cell receptor (beta chain) was sequenced in a study of early T cells in non-severe SARS-CoV-2 infection. This clonotype was seen at least ten times. A single record per CDR3 protein comes from TCRdb applying MiXCR to the 5' RACE reads. Of 30,000 to 40,000 distinct CDR3 sequences in the sample, 6% to 8.5% were seen once. The sequence came from an adult who was a healthcare worker with PCR-confirmed SARS-CoV-2 infection or an uninfected control (not recorded which). Material: whole blood, obtained at baseline.

The CDR3, as DNA: TGTGCCAGCAGCTTAGGGACTAGCGGTTCAGATACGCAGTATTTT. Translation: CASSLGTSGSDTQYF. The chain employs TRBV7-9 and TRBJ2-3; 10 positions match TRBD2. The CDR3 sequence is 15 residues long. Germline assignment: CDR1 SEHNR and CDR2 FQNEAQ (reference sequence). Trimming took 1 base from V and 4 from J; bases not matched to a gene: 2. Filled out from reference TRBV7-9 and TRBJ2-3, the complete variable domain reads DTGVSQNPRHKITKRGQNVTFRCDPISEHNRLYWYRQTLGQGPEFLTYFQNEAQLEKSRLLSDRFSAERPKGSFSTLEIQRTEQGDSAMYLCASSLGTSGSDTQYFGPGTRLTVL.